One T cell receptor beta chain is described in this entry. Its antigen is not known. These data belong to a study of CXCR3-negative and CXCR3-positive naive CD8 T cells. There are 14 residues in the CDR3. CDR1 MGHDK and CDR2 SYGVNS come from the germline V gene. Findings of the study overall: Comparison of naive cells showed more hydrophobic TRB CDR3s in CXCR3-positive than in CXCR3-negative naive cells.

It was by 5' RACE with UMI labels that the TRB cDNA libraries were prepared. TCRdb reprocessed the 5' RACE reads and keeps a single row for each CDR3 protein, giving no DNA. Its listing shows 95,000 to 100,000 distinct CDR3 sequences. The TCR was taken from a human donor in good health. Some clones in this sample may be carry-over from other donors' samples. This chain connects TRBV25-1 to TRBJ1-1; the D call of TRBD1 rests on TCRdb alone, since no DNA is present to check it. The sample consisted of naive CXCR3+ CD8+ T cells from blood. Subset of the sample: CD45RO-CCR7+CD27+CD95- naive CD8+ T cells expressing CXCR3 (TNR3+). The CDR3 loop is CASSEVGKNTEAFF.